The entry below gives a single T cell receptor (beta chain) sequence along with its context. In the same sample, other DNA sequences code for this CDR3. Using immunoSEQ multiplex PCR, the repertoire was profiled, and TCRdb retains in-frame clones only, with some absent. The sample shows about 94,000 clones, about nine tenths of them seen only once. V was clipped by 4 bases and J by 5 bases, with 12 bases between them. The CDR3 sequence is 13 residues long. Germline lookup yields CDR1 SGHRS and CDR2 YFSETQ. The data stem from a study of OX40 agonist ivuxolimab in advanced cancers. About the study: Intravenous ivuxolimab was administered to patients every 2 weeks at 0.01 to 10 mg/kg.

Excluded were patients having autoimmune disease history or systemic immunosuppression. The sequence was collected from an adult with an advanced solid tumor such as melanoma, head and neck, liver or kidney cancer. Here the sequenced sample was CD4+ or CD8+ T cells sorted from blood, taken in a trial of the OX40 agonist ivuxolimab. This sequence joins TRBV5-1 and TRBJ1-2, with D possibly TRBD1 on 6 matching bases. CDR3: CASSLRDTYGYTF. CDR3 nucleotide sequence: TGCGCCAGCAGCCTCCGGGACACTTATGGCTACACCTTC.